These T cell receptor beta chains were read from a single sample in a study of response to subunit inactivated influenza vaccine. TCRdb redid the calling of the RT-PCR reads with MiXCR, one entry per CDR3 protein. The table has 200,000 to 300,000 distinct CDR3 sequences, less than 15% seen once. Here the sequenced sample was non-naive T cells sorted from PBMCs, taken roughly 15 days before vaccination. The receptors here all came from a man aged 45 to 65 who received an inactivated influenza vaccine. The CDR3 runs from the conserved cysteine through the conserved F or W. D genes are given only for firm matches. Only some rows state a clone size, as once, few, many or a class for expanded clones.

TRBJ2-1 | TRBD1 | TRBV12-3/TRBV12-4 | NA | TGTGCCAGCAGCCGGACAGGGGGCAATCGGAGGGAGCAGTTCTTC | CASSRTGGNRREQFF
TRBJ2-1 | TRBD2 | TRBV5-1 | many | TGCGCCAGCAGCTTGCCTAGCGGGAGGCACAATGAGCAGTTCTTC | CASSLPSGRHNEQFF
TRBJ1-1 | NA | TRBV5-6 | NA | TGTGCCAGCAGCAATAGTTGGGGGCGTGGGAACACTGAAGCTTTCTTT | CASSNSWGRGNTEAFF
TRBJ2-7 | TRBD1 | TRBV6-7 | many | TGTGCCAGCGGAAAGGACAGGCCCTGTAGGGAGCAGTACTTC | CASGKDRPCREQYF
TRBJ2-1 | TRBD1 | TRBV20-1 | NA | TGCAGTGCTAGAGGAGGACAGGGGGCTAATGAGCAGTTCTTC | CSARGGQGANEQFF
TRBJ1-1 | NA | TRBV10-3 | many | TGTGCCATCAGTGATGGGAGGAACACTGAAGCTTTCTTT | CAISDGRNTEAFF
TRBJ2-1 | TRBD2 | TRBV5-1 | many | TGCGCCAGCGCCGGGGGGGCCTTAAATGAGCAGTTCTTC | CASAGGALNEQFF
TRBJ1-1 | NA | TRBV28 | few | TGTGCCAGCAGTTTCGGCCAGGGCCTCGAAGCTTTCTTT | CASSFGQGLEAFF
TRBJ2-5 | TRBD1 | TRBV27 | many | TGTGCCAGCAGTTGGGGACAGTCCGAGACCCAGTACTTC | CASSWGQSETQYF
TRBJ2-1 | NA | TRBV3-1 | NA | TGTGCCAGCAGCCAACCGAGGGGCGCTATAGGTGAGCAGTTCTTC | CASSQPRGAIGEQFF
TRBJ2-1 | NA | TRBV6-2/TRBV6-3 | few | TGTGCCAGCAGTTCCTTCGGGGGCCATGAGCAGTTCTTC | CASSSFGGHEQFF
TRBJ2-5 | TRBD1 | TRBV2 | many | TGTGCCAGCAGTGTCGACAGGGGGCTCGAGACCCAGTACTTC | CASSVDRGLETQYF
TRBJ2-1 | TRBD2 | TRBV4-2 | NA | TGTGCCAGCAGCCAGGAAACCGGGACTAGCGGGGGGTTGAGGCAGTTCTTC | CASSQETGTSGGLRQFF
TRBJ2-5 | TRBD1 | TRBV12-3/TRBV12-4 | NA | TGTGCCAGCAGTCCGAGTAGCAGGGGGCACCAAGAGACCCAGTACTTC | CASSPSSRGHQETQYF
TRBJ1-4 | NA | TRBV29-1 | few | TGCAGCGTCACAGGGATTTTCAATGAAAAACTGTTTTTT | CSVTGIFNEKLFF
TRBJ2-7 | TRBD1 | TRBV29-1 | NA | TGCAGCGTTGAGCGCCGGGACAGGGGAAGGGGCCCCTACGAGCAGTACTTC | CSVERRDRGRGPYEQYF
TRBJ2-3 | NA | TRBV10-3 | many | TGTGCCATCAGTGAGACGATGCGGGGTCTCACAGATACGCAGTATTTT | CAISETMRGLTDTQYF
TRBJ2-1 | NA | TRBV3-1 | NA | TGTGCCAGCAGCCATAGGGGGTGGGAGGCTGCCTACAATGAGCAGTTCTTC | CASSHRGWEAAYNEQFF
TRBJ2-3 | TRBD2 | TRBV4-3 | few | TGCGCCAGCAGCCAAGCGGGGGGAGGGTCAGATACGCAGTATTTT | CASSQAGGGSDTQYF
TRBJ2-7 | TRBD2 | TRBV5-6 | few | TGTGCCAGCAGCTTGTTTCGGCGGGAGAAGCAGTACTTC | CASSLFRREKQYF
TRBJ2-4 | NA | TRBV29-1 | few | TGCAGCGTTTATCGGGAGAACATTCAGTACTTC | CSVYRENIQYF
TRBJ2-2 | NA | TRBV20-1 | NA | TGCTGTGCTAGAGATGTCCAGGGAACGAACACCGGGGAGCTGTTTTTT | CCARDVQGTNTGELFF
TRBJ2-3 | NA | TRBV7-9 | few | TGTGCCAGCAGCCCCCGACAGGTCCTCATCACAGATACGCAGTATTTT | CASSPRQVLITDTQYF
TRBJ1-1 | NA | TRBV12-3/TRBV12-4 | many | TGTGCCAGCAGTCCCAGGGGCGCCCCACGGGACACTGAAGCTTTCTTT | CASSPRGAPRDTEAFF
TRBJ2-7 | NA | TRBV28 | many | TGTGCCAGCAGTCACCCAGGAACCCACGAGCAGTACTTC | CASSHPGTHEQYF
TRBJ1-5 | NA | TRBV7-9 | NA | TGTGCCAGCAGCTTAGCAGGGACCAATCGGCCCCAGCATTTT | CASSLAGTNRPQHF
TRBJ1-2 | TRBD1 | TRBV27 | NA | TGTGCCAGCGGACGTGGGACAGACATTAACTATGGCTACACCTTC | CASGRGTDINYGYTF
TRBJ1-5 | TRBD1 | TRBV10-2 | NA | TGCGCCAGCAGTGACCCCGGACAGGGCGTTGAGCCCCAGCATTTT | CASSDPGQGVEPQHF
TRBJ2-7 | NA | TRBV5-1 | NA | TGCGCCAGCGCCCCTGGAAGGCTTGGAGTCACCTACGAGCAGTACTTC | CASAPGRLGVTYEQYF
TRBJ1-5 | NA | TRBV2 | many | TGTGCCAGCAGTGGGAGGGTCAGCAATCAGCCCCAGCATTTT | CASSGRVSNQPQHF
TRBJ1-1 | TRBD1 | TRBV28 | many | TGTGCCAGCAGCTCGGGACAGGCGGCCGGCACTGAAGCTTTCTTT | CASSSGQAAGTEAFF
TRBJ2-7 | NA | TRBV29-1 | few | TGCAGCGTTGGAGTTTCCTCCTACGAGCAGTACTTC | CSVGVSSYEQYF
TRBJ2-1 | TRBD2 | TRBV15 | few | TGTGCCACCAGCAGGGGGGGACTAGCGGGAGTCGATGAGCAGTTCTTC | CATSRGGLAGVDEQFF